This TCR beta chain was identified in a study of T and B cells in COVID-19 patients. Background on the study: Peripheral blood came from COVID-19 patients with active infection or after recovery. The recovered patients had mostly mild to moderate COVID-19 with outpatient management. At median age roughly 35 years, recovered patients were younger than active-infection patients at approximately 64. Whole-study findings and limits: Sorted SARS-CoV-2-responsive or tetramer+ T cells and CD4+, regulatory and CD8+ subsets were not yet sequenced.

A note on this clonotype: Its matching antigen is unknown.

CDR1 and CDR2 (germline): SQVTM, ANQGSEA. The V and J ends lost 1 base and 7 bases, in that order; junction bases with no gene match: 6. The CDR3 runs 15 residues. Blood genomic DNA input for TRB amplification was roughly 250-500 ng. BIOMED2 TRB-A/B primer pools were used in multiplex TRB PCR. TCRdb fed the multiplex PCR reads into MiXCR, producing one record per CDR3 protein. The table shows about 22,000 distinct CDR3 sequences, with 29% occurring only once. The J gene is TRBJ2-1, the V gene TRBV29-1; 11 bases line up with TRBD1. This TCR derives from a human donor who had recovered from COVID-19. Sample: blood. The CDR3 reads CSVEARTGGRNEQFF. CDR3 in DNA: TGCAGCGTTGAAGCTCGGACAGGGGGCCGGAATGAGCAGTTCTTC.